These T cell receptor beta chains were read from a single sample in a study of T cells after yellow fever vaccination. TCRdb fed the 5' RACE reads into MiXCR, producing one record per CDR3 protein. The sample carries 510,000 or so distinct CDR3 sequences, roughly 19% recorded once. The input for sequencing was PBMCs, taken 15 days after the yellow fever booster vaccination. The receptor source for this set is a man aged 30-40 years who received the YFV17D yellow fever vaccine. Both conserved end residues are part of each CDR3. D genes are given only for firm matches. Clone size is shown for a subset of rows, as once, few, many or a class of expanded clone.

clone_size j_call d_call v_call cdr3_nt cdr3_aa
NA TRBJ1-2 NA TRBV7-9 TGTGCCAGCAGCCCAAGGACGGCGAACTATGGCTACACCTTC CASSPRTANYGYTF
once TRBJ2-7 TRBD2 TRBV20-1 TGCAGTGCTAGCTTAGCGGGAGCTATGGTCGACGAGCAGTACTTC CSASLAGAMVDEQYF
NA TRBJ2-3 NA TRBV6-2/TRBV6-3 TGTGCCAGCAGCCCAATGCTAGGGAGCGCAGATACGCAGTATTTT CASSPMLGSADTQYF
few TRBJ2-7 NA TRBV7-2 TGTGCCAGCAGTTGGGGACGGACAGTCCACGAGCAGTACTTC CASSWGRTVHEQYF
NA TRBJ2-1 TRBD2 TRBV20-1 TGCAGTGCTCGAGGACTAGCGTCGGTCAATGAGCAGTTCTTC CSARGLASVNEQFF
NA TRBJ1-2 TRBD1 TRBV27 TGTGCCAGCAGTTTACTCGGACAGGAGTCTTCCTTATATGGCTACACCTTC CASSLLGQESSLYGYTF
NA TRBJ1-3 NA TRBV19 TGTGCCAGTAGTATAATCCAGGGCCGGATTGGAAACACCATATATTTT CASSIIQGRIGNTIYF
few TRBJ2-7 NA TRBV20-1 TGCAGTGCGCCGGACAGCTACGAGCAGTACTTC CSAPDSYEQYF
NA TRBJ2-5 NA TRBV7-2 TGTGCCAGCAGCTTATTCAGAGGGAGTATTTCTGGAGAGACCCAGTACTTC CASSLFRGSISGETQYF
NA TRBJ2-7 NA TRBV7-8 TGTGCCAGCAGCTTAGTCGCACCTGGGTACGAGCAGTACTTC CASSLVAPGYEQYF